This T cell receptor (beta chain) was sequenced in a study of blood T cell repertoires in COVID-19. V lost 2 bases, J lost 8 bases, and 5 bases stayed unmatched. The CDR3 extends over 15 amino acids. In germline, CDR1 is MDHEN, CDR2 SYDVKM. The assay was immunoSEQ multiplex PCR, and TCRdb's table has in-frame clones only and misses some. Here the sample spans about 230,000 clones, approximately 81% being singletons. Specimen: peripheral blood. The chain has TRBV28 and TRBJ1-4; 10 nucleotides align to TRBD1. The receptor was derived from a woman of 80 years or more with acute or convalescent COVID-19. CDR3 coding DNA: TGTGCCAGCAGTTTAACCGGACAGGGGGGGGAAAAACTGTTTTTT. This encodes CASSLTGQGGEKLFF.